Presented here are 23 T cell receptor beta chains from one specimen sequenced in a study of shared T cell receptors in the human thymus. Repertoires were generated with immunoSEQ multiplex PCR, while TCRdb's copy carries only in-frame clones and drops some. The repertoire holds 500,000 to 850,000 clones, with about 90% as singletons. This same sample was also taken into another study, of human thymus T cells.

The sequencing sample was made of thymocytes. Receptor source: a boy under two years old with a congenital heart defect.

V is TRBV4-1 and J is TRBJ2-3; 9 nucleotides align to TRBD2. The CDR3 has 17 amino acids. Germline CDR1 and CDR2: MGHRA and YSYEKL. V gave up 1 base and J gave up 5 bases; unmatched junction bases: 10. Here the CDR3 reads CASSQGVVLAGRDTQYF. In DNA, the CDR3 is TGCGCCAGCAGCCAAGGTGTAGTGCTAGCGGGACGAGATACGCAGTATTTT.

This rearrangement joins TRBV4-3 to TRBJ2-7, with TRBD2 matching 8 bases. CDR3 size: 15 residues. CDR1 LGHNA and CDR2 YSLEER come from the germline V gene. The trim removed 0 bases at V and 3 bases at J, leaving 4 bases unmatched. This CDR3 is CASSQDGSGIYEQYF. As DNA, the CDR3 is TGCGCCAGCAGCCAAGACGGTAGCGGGATCTACGAGCAGTACTTC.

The chain links TRBV27 to TRBJ1-5, with D unresolved. V gave up 3 bases and J gave up 6 bases, with 9 bases separating them. The germline gives CDR1 MNHEY, CDR2 SMNVEV (reference sequence). The length of the CDR3 is 13 residues. CDR3 bases: TGTGCCAGCAGTTTTAACGAGGGTCAGCCCCAGCATTTT. Its translation: CASSFNEGQPQHF.

In this sample, this clone turned up a few times. The genes are TRBV18 and TRBJ2-5; 16 bases fit TRBD2. CDR1 is KGHSH, CDR2 LQKENI, per germline. With V trimmed by 0 bases and J by 0 bases, 1 base remained unmatched. This CDR3 has 18 residues. The CDR3 protein is CASSPPGLAGGYQETQYF. The CDR3, as DNA: TGTGCCAGCTCACCACCGGGACTAGCGGGAGGGTACCAAGAGACCCAGTACTTC.

The genes are TRBV28 and TRBJ2-5, with 14 nucleotides matching TRBD2. Germline CDR1 reads MDHEN; CDR2 reads SYDVKM. The CDR3 totals 16 residues. V was clipped by 6 bases and J by 5 bases; unmatched bases: 8. The CDR3 reads CASRLTSGRAGETQYF. The CDR3 DNA is TGTGCCAGCAGATTGACTAGCGGGAGGGCCGGGGAGACCCAGTACTTC.

This rearrangement joins TRBV7-6 to TRBJ1-4; 11 nucleotides line up with TRBD1. V was clipped by 2 bases and J by 8 bases; unmatched bases: 4. This CDR3 is built from 15 residues. Germline loops: CDR1 SGHVS, CDR2 FNYEAQ. The CDR3 loop is CASSLLGQGGEKLFF. The CDR3 bases are TGTGCCAGCAGCTTACTGGGACAGGGGGGCGAAAAACTGTTTTTT.

Comments on this clone: Distinct nucleotide sequences in the sample also encode this CDR3. V gene TRBV5-1 combines with J gene TRBJ1-6, with D tentatively TRBD1 (5 bases). Deletions cut 5 bases from V and 4 bases from J, with 13 bases between. The CDR3 consists of 15 residues. Germline loops: CDR1 SGHRS, CDR2 YFSETQ. In nucleotides, the CDR3 is TGCGCCAGCAGTCAGACAGCCCTTTATAATTCACCCCTCCACTTT. This encodes CASSQTALYNSPLHF.

The gene calls are TRBV19 and TRBJ2-1; D gene unclear. The germline V gene has CDR1 LNHDA and CDR2 SQIVND (reference sequence). Trimming cost V 6 bases and J 2 bases, with 5 bases left between them. The CDR3 runs 12 residues. CDR3 sequence reads: CASSRTYNEQFF. In nucleotides, the CDR3 is TGTGCCAGTAGCCGTACCTACAATGAGCAGTTCTTC.

This sequence joins TRBV19 and TRBJ2-7, with 13 bases identical to TRBD2. This CDR3 comprises 13 residues. CDR1 and CDR2 (germline): LNHDA, SQIVND (reference sequence). V lost 9 bases, J lost 6 bases, and 5 bases stayed unmatched. CDR3 region: CASGLAGVGEQYF. CDR3 DNA sequence: TGTGCCAGCGGACTAGCGGGAGTGGGCGAGCAGTACTTC.

The V call is TRBV4-3, the J call TRBJ1-2; D call uncertain. The CDR3 is 14 amino acids. The germline CDR1 and CDR2 sequences are LGHNA and YSLEER. The ends were cut back, 4 bases at V and 0 bases at J, with 9 bases in the middle. CDR3 bases: TGCGCCAGCAGCCTCCGCGTGGCTAACTATGGCTACACCTTC. This translates into CASSLRVANYGYTF.

The gene calls are TRBV7-2 and TRBJ1-1; D uncertain. Germline loops: CDR1 SGHTA, CDR2 FQGNSA. CDR3 length equals 14 residues. V was cut by 1 base and J by 4 bases, with 10 bases left in between. The CDR3 spells CASSLGTEGTEAFF. The CDR3 nucleotides read TGTGCCAGCAGCTTAGGCACCGAGGGCACTGAAGCTTTCTTT.

This clone came up a few times. The gene calls are TRBV23-1 and TRBJ2-5; 10 bases map to TRBD2. TRBV23-1 is recorded as an ORF, its role being uncertain. Trimming removed 4 bases from V and 5 bases from J; junction bases left unmatched: 4. The length of the CDR3 is 14 residues. CDR3 sequence: CASSRAGGRETQYF. Here the CDR3 DNA reads TGCGCCAGCAGTCGAGCGGGGGGGAGGGAGACCCAGTACTTC.

The gene calls are TRBV5-4 and TRBJ2-1, with 10 bases identical to TRBD2. Germline trimming cut 2 bases from V and 7 bases from J; bases unmatched to any gene: 6. Looked up from germline, CDR1 is SGHNT and CDR2 is YYREEE (reference sequence). The CDR3 covers 15 residues. CDR3 residues: CASSLGQRGGNEQFF. The CDR3 DNA sequence: TGTGCCAGCAGCTTAGGTCAGCGGGGGGGAAATGAGCAGTTCTTC.

This chain connects TRBV27 to TRBJ2-5, with 8 bases fitting TRBD2. Germline CDR1 MNHEY, CDR2 SMNVEV (reference sequence). CDR3 length: 14 amino acids. The ends lost 6 bases at V and 5 bases at J; junction bases unmatched: 8. CDR3 DNA: TGTGCCAGCAGCCCTTCCGGGACTAGGGAGACCCAGTACTTC. Encoded protein: CASSPSGTRETQYF.

V and J are TRBV28 and TRBJ1-5, with TRBD1 identical over 11 bases. Trimming removed 6 bases from V and 4 bases from J; junction bases left unmatched: 2. CDR1 is MDHEN and CDR2 is SYDVKM in the germline V gene. The CDR3 is 14 amino acids. Written as DNA, the CDR3 is TGTGCCAGCAGGGGGGACAGGGGGAATCAGCCCCAGCATTTT. The encoded protein is CASRGDRGNQPQHF.

This clone was observed a handful of times. CDR3: CASSESFRPGQGSGYTF. Here the CDR3 DNA reads TGTGCCAGCAGTGAATCTTTCCGACCGGGACAGGGATCTGGCTACACCTTC. The chain links TRBV25-1 to TRBJ1-2; 9 nucleotides line up with TRBD1. V was pared by 1 base and J by 7 bases, with 13 bases of the junction left unmatched. This CDR3 comprises 17 residues. The germline V gene has CDR1 MGHDK and CDR2 SYGVNS.

The genes are TRBV7-8 and TRBJ2-7; TRBD2 aligns across 9 bases. Trimming removed 2 bases from V and 4 bases from J; junction bases left unmatched: 6. The CDR3 has 15 amino acids. From germline, CDR1 is SGHVS and CDR2 FQNEAQ. CDR3 DNA: TGTGCCAGCAGCTTAAGGCGGGAGGGCCCTTACGAGCAGTACTTC. Protein sequence: CASSLRREGPYEQYF.

V gene TRBV4-3 combines with J gene TRBJ2-1; a weak D match, TRBD2 (5 bases). Germline loops: CDR1 LGHNA, CDR2 YSLEER. CDR3 length: 15 amino acids. The V and J ends lost 4 bases and 0 bases respectively, with 10 bases between them. CDR3 sequence reads: CASSPSGSSYNEQFF. The CDR3 DNA is TGCGCCAGCAGCCCCAGCGGAAGCTCCTACAATGAGCAGTTCTTC.

In its sample, this clone was seen once. The rearrangement links TRBV14 to TRBJ2-1, with D tentatively TRBD2 (6 bases). Trimming shortened V by 1 base and J by 10 bases, and 17 bases separated the two germline ends. From germline, CDR1 is SGHDN and CDR2 FVKESK. The CDR3 totals 15 residues. The CDR3: CASSQGRAGSGEQFF. The CDR3 region has the DNA TGTGCCAGCAGCCAAGGTCGAGCCGGGAGTGGCGAGCAGTTCTTC.

This chain connects TRBV7-3 to TRBJ2-2, with 8 bases fitting TRBD2. V lost 5 bases and J lost 3; bases outside the gene matches: 2. Looked up from germline, CDR1 is SGHTA and CDR2 is FQGTGA. This CDR3 contains 14 residues. CDR3 sequence reads: CASSRGGDTGELFF. As DNA, the CDR3 is TGTGCCAGCAGCCGGGGGGGGGACACCGGGGAGCTGTTTTTT.

The chain is built from TRBV28 and TRBJ1-1; D may be TRBD1 (6 bases). Trimming removed 6 bases from V and 5 bases from J, with 22 bases in between. CDR1 and CDR2 from the germline V gene are MDHEN and SYDVKM. The CDR3 contains 16 residues. CDR3 in amino acids: CASSRPRGGPGTEAFF. The CDR3 DNA reads TGTGCCAGCAGCCGTCCCCGGGGGGGGCCTGGAACTGAAGCTTTCTTT.

This clone was counted a few times. The chain recombines TRBV4-3 with TRBJ2-1; TRBD2 aligns across 8 bases. The CDR3 totals 17 residues. Per the germline V gene, CDR1 is LGHNA and CDR2 is YSLEER. V trimming: 1 base; J trimming: 7 bases; junction bases outside the gene matches: 12. The CDR3 nucleotides read TGCGCCAGCAGCCAAGCCTCCCAGCGGGAGTTTGTGAATGAGCAGTTCTTC. Protein sequence: CASSQASQREFVNEQFF.

The V gene is TRBV15, the J gene TRBJ1-4; 7 bases align to TRBD1. In germline, CDR1 is LNHNV, CDR2 YYDKDF (reference sequence). With 5 bases clipped from V and 8 bases from J, the junction kept 11 bases outside the gene matches. This CDR3 has 15 residues. Written as DNA, the CDR3 is TGTGCCACCAGCGCAAGACCGGGACAGCAGGAAAAACTGTTTTTT. This sequence encodes CATSARPGQQEKLFF.